These 28 T cell receptor beta chains share one sample of origin, sequenced in a study of OX40 agonist ivuxolimab in advanced cancers. Libraries were prepared by immunoSEQ multiplex PCR; TCRdb keeps only in-frame clonotypes and omits some of them. Of tens of thousands of clones detected, about 82% appear once; the ten largest clones hold 20% to 30%. This specimen consisted of CD4+ or CD8+ T cells sorted from blood, obtained in a trial of the OX40 agonist ivuxolimab. The receptor set was obtained from an adult with an advanced solid tumor such as melanoma, head and neck, liver or kidney cancer.

The chain joins TRBV28 to TRBJ1-5; D is undetermined. CDR1 and CDR2 (germline): MDHEN, SYDVKM. This CDR3 is built from 17 residues. V was pared by 3 bases and J by 6 bases, with 21 bases between. CDR3 nucleotides: TGTGCCAGCAGTTTCGATGTTTCGGCGGGGTTTGTTCAGCCCCAGCATTTT. Amino acid sequence: CASSFDVSAGFVQPQHF.

This chain joins TRBV11-2 and TRBJ2-5; 14 bases are a match to TRBD2. The CDR3 sequence is 16 residues long. CDR1 SGHAT and CDR2 FQNNGV come from the germline V gene. V dropped 4 bases and J dropped 0; count of bases not matched to a gene: 1. As DNA, the CDR3 is TGTGCCAGCAGCTGGACTAGCGGGAGGAACCAAGAGACCCAGTACTTC. Its translation: CASSWTSGRNQETQYF.

V and J are TRBV9 and TRBJ2-2, with D maybe TRBD1 (6 bases). Germline CDR1 is SGDLS and CDR2 is YYNGEE. With 2 bases removed from V and 2 bases from J, the gap between germline ends came to 10 bases. The CDR3 length is 15 residues. The CDR3 is CASSVGTKNTGELFF. The CDR3, as DNA: TGTGCCAGCAGCGTTGGGACAAAAAACACCGGGGAGCTGTTTTTT.

The V and J genes are TRBV11-2 and TRBJ2-2; the D is unclear. Germline loops: CDR1 SGHAT, CDR2 FQNNGV. The V and J ends lost 6 bases and 7 bases respectively, with 15 bases between them. The CDR3 runs to 14 residues. The CDR3 DNA reads as TGTGCCAGCAGTCAAGTAGGAGCCGGCGGGGAGCTGTTTTTT. Translating it yields CASSQVGAGGELFF.

V gene TRBV6-5 combines with J gene TRBJ1-2, with D possibly being TRBD1 (5 bases). From germline, CDR1 is MNHEY and CDR2 SVGAGI. The CDR3 covers 15 residues. V was cut by 6 bases and J by 0 bases, with 14 bases left in between. CDR3 DNA sequence: TGTGCCAGCAGCCCTCTGGACACTACTAACTATGGCTACACCTTC. Translated, it gives CASSPLDTTNYGYTF.

The chain links TRBV11-2 to TRBJ2-1; D is unclear. The germline V and J ends were trimmed by 0 bases and 0 bases, with 12 bases remaining between them. The germline V gene has CDR1 SGHAT and CDR2 FQNNGV. This CDR3 is 17 amino acids long. CDR3 coding DNA: TGTGCCAGCAGCTTAGATCGCTCCCTCCGCTCCTACAATGAGCAGTTCTTC. It yields the protein CASSLDRSLRSYNEQFF.

This sequence joins TRBV5-6 and TRBJ2-7, with D possibly TRBD1 on 6 matching bases. V was pared by 3 bases and J by 2 bases, with 9 bases between. The germline V gene has CDR1 SGHDT and CDR2 YYEEEE. CDR3 length: 13 residues. Here the CDR3 reads CASSSRTAYEQYF. DNA for the CDR3: TGTGCCAGCAGCTCTCGGACAGCCTACGAGCAGTACTTC.

The chain joins TRBV9 to TRBJ2-5; 10 bases match TRBD2. This CDR3 contains 16 residues. Germline CDR1 SGDLS, CDR2 YYNGEE. The V and J ends lost 0 bases and 2 bases, in that order; junction bases with no gene match: 4. CDR3 in DNA: TGTGCCAGCAGCGTAGTCCCAGCGGGAGGGCAAGAGACCCAGTACTTC. As protein: CASSVVPAGGQETQYF.

V is TRBV5-1 and J is TRBJ1-1, with D tentatively TRBD1 (6 bases). Looked up from germline, CDR1 is SGHRS and CDR2 is YFSETQ. Trimming shortened V by 4 bases and J by 7 bases, and 11 bases separated the two germline ends. CDR3 size: 12 residues. As DNA, the CDR3 is TGCGCCAGCAGCCCCGGGGGGCGTGAAGCTTTCTTT. Translation gives CASSPGGREAFF.

This rearrangement joins TRBV27 to TRBJ2-1; 7 positions agree with TRBD1. CDR3 length: 17 amino acids. The germline V gene has CDR1 MNHEY and CDR2 SMNVEV (reference sequence). V lost 6 bases, J lost 4 bases, and 15 bases stayed unmatched. The DNA of the CDR3 is TGTGCCAGCAGCTTTACGTCAAACCGGGACAGATACAATGAGCAGTTCTTC. It codes for CASSFTSNRDRYNEQFF.

The V call is TRBV19, the J call TRBJ2-5, with TRBD2 identical over 10 bases. The J call may be mistaken, given a closer DNA end match to TRBJ2-7. This CDR3 is 15 amino acids long. Germline-derived CDR1 and CDR2 are LNHDA and SQIVND (reference sequence). CDR3 DNA: TGTGCCAGTAGTTCGACAGCGGGAGGGTTCTACGAGCAGTACTTC. Residues: CASSSTAGGFYEQYF.

This rearrangement joins TRBV27 to TRBJ1-6, with D possibly matching TRBD1 (5 bases). Trimming pared 8 bases from V and 0 bases from J, leaving 11 bases between. This CDR3 has 15 residues. The V gene's germline CDR1 is MNHEY and CDR2 SMNVEV (reference sequence). The DNA of the CDR3 is TGTGCCAGCCGGGGACGGAGCTCCTATAATTCACCCCTCCACTTT. It yields the protein CASRGRSSYNSPLHF.

The chain recombines TRBV27 with TRBJ2-7, with D maybe TRBD1 (6 bases). The germline V and J ends were trimmed by 3 bases and 4 bases, with 10 bases remaining between them. Germline V gives CDR1 MNHEY, CDR2 SMNVEV (reference sequence). This CDR3 region has 13 residues. CDR3 amino acids: CASSFTGRYEQYF. DNA of the CDR3: TGTGCCAGCAGTTTTACAGGGAGATACGAGCAGTACTTC.

Within the sample, this clone is medium-sized. The sample has other DNA sequences that encode this CDR3 too. The rearrangement links TRBV5-6 to TRBJ2-5; D is uncertain. Germline V gives CDR1 SGHDT, CDR2 YYEEEE. There are 13 residues in the CDR3. V dropped 1 base and J dropped 2 bases, with 6 bases sitting between them. The CDR3 DNA reads TGTGCCAGCAGCTTGAGGCTGCAAGAGACCCAGTACTTC. Amino acid sequence: CASSLRLQETQYF.

This chain links TRBV6-7 with TRBJ2-3; no clear D gene. TRBV6-7 is sorted into the ORF group, with uncertain function. V was clipped by 2 bases and J by 5 bases, with 20 bases between them. CDR3 length equals 17 residues. CDR3 in DNA: TGTGCCAGCAGTTACGATGGTCCCGAAAGACCTAGAGATACGCAGTATTTT. Protein product: CASSYDGPERPRDTQYF.

CDR3 sequence reads: CASRGVVAGQETQYF. Written as DNA, the CDR3 is TGTGCCAGCAGAGGAGTAGTAGCGGGCCAAGAGACCCAGTACTTC. The V gene is TRBV7-9, the J gene TRBJ2-5; the match to TRBD2 covers 7 bases. Unmatched junction bases numbered 8, after V lost 6 bases and J lost 1 base. The germline V gene encodes CDR1 SEHNR and CDR2 FQNEAQ (reference sequence). The CDR3 extends over 15 amino acids.

The rearrangement links TRBV7-6 to TRBJ2-7; D unclear. Deletions cut 0 bases from V and 5 bases from J, with 8 bases between. This CDR3 spans 13 amino acids. Germline lookup yields CDR1 SGHVS and CDR2 FNYEAQ. CDR3 coding DNA: TGTGCCAGCAGCTTAGCATTAAACGACGAGCAGTACTTC. This codes for CASSLALNDEQYF.

V and J are TRBV4-1 and TRBJ2-1, with TRBD2 as a possible D gene (5 bases). The V and J ends lost 4 bases and 8 bases respectively, with 15 bases between them. Germline V lookup: CDR1 MGHRA, CDR2 YSYEKL. This CDR3 region has 14 residues. Here the CDR3 reads CASSRESSRDEQFF. In DNA form, the CDR3 reads TGCGCCAGCAGCCGGGAGAGTTCAAGGGATGAGCAGTTCTTC.

The V call is TRBV6-1, the J call TRBJ2-3; 9 positions match TRBD2. V lost 2 bases and J lost 2; bases outside the gene matches: 17. From germline, CDR1 is MNHNS and CDR2 SASEGT. CDR3 length: 20 amino acids. In DNA form, the CDR3 reads TGTGCCAGCAGTGAATTTCGGCAGGGCGGGAGGGGGGCACACACAGATACGCAGTATTTT. It codes for CASSEFRQGGRGAHTDTQYF.

The chain couples TRBV7-9 to TRBJ2-7; possibly TRBD1 for D (8 bases). This CDR3 comprises 15 residues. Trimming left V 3 bases short and J 2 bases short, with 14 bases between. The V gene's germline CDR1 is SEHNR and CDR2 FQNEAQ (reference sequence). The CDR3 protein is CASSLGGTGTYEQYF. For the CDR3, the DNA is TGTGCCAGCAGCTTGGGGGGGACAGGCACCTACGAGCAGTACTTC.

V gene TRBV5-4 combines with J gene TRBJ2-3; 7 nucleotides line up with TRBD2. The CDR3 runs to 15 residues. The germline V gene has CDR1 SGHNT and CDR2 YYREEE (reference sequence). V lost 4 bases, J lost 0 bases, and 5 bases stayed unmatched. The CDR3 nucleotides are TGTGCCAGCAGCCAAGGGACTATTAGCACAGATACGCAGTATTTT. Translated, it gives CASSQGTISTDTQYF. The complete variable domain, with remaining parts taken from reference TRBV5-4 and TRBJ2-3, reads ETGVTQSPTHLIKTRGQQVTLRCSSQSGHNTVSWYQQALGQGPQFIFQYYREEENGRGNFPPRFSGLQFPNYSSELNVNALELDDSALYLCASSQGTISTDTQYFGPGTRLTVL.

The chain uses TRBV27 and TRBJ2-2, with no clear D. Trimming shortened V by 3 bases and J by 8 bases, and 16 bases separated the two germline ends. The length of the CDR3 is 15 residues. Germline V gives CDR1 MNHEY, CDR2 SMNVEV (reference sequence). CDR3 protein: CASSFSRLDSGELFF. DNA for the CDR3: TGTGCCAGCAGTTTCAGCCGCCTGGATTCTGGGGAGCTGTTTTTT.

This rearrangement joins TRBV29-1 to TRBJ2-7; TRBD2 matches at 10 bases. The germline V gene encodes CDR1 SQVTM and CDR2 ANQGSEA. V gave up 0 bases and J gave up 1 base; unmatched junction bases: 9. CDR3 size: 17 residues. CDR3 sequence: CSVEDLRGLASSYEQYF. Here the CDR3 DNA reads TGCAGCGTTGAAGATCTTCGGGGACTAGCGAGTTCCTACGAGCAGTACTTC.

This clone has only one observation. The chain employs TRBV27 and TRBJ2-7, with TRBD2 identical over 9 bases. The ends lost 2 bases at V and 4 bases at J; junction bases unmatched: 3. This CDR3 has 14 amino acids. CDR1 and CDR2 from the germline V gene are MNHEY and SMNVEV (reference sequence). The CDR3 spells CASSLAGGPYEQYF. The DNA of the CDR3 is TGTGCCAGCAGTTTAGCGGGAGGGCCGTACGAGCAGTACTTC.

Comment on this clone: One base away lies a much larger clone, so this may be a sequencing read error. The chain combines TRBV7-6 with TRBJ2-3; D is unclear. Germline CDR1 SGHVS, CDR2 FNYEAQ. The CDR3 is 13 amino acids. In nucleotides, the CDR3 is TGTGCCAGCAGTCTTAGCTTGTCAGATGCGCAGTATTTT. This codes for CASSLSLSDAQYF. Complete variable domain (other parts from reference TRBV7-6 and TRBJ2-3): GAGVSQSPRYKVTKRGQDVALRCDPISGHVSLYWYRQALGQGPEFLTYFNYEAQQDKSGLPNDRFSAERPEGSISTLTIQRTEQRDSAMYRCASSLSLSDAQYFGPGTRLTVL.

The chain recombines TRBV28 with TRBJ2-6; no clear D. There are 15 residues in the CDR3. The germline gives CDR1 MDHEN, CDR2 SYDVKM. Trimming removed 2 bases at V and 0 bases at J, with 5 bases between. DNA for the CDR3: TGTGCCAGCAGTTTAGGCACCTCTGGGGCCAACGTCCTGACTTTC. This sequence encodes CASSLGTSGANVLTF.

This rearrangement joins TRBV7-9 to TRBJ2-5, with a weak D call TRBD2 (8 bases). The CDR3 covers 16 residues. CDR1 is SEHNR, CDR2 FQNEAQ, per germline (reference sequence). Between the trimmed V and J ends, which lost 5 bases and 3 bases, there was a span of 19 bases. The CDR3 nucleotides read TGTGCCAGCAGCACAGGGGCCGGGAGGGCCAAAGAGACCCAGTACTTC. Amino acid sequence: CASSTGAGRAKETQYF. Variable domain in full (rest from reference TRBV7-9 and TRBJ2-5): DTGVSQNPRHKITKRGQNVTFRCDPISEHNRLYWYRQTLGQGPEFLTYFQNEAQLEKSRLLSDRFSAERPKGSFSTLEIQRTEQGDSAMYLCASSTGAGRAKETQYFGPGTRLLVL.

V gene TRBV7-9 combines with J gene TRBJ2-3; D is possibly TRBD2 (5 bases). This CDR3 is built from 16 residues. V was cut by 4 bases and J by 2 bases, with 16 bases left in between. Germline V CDR1 and CDR2: SEHNR, FQNEAQ (reference sequence). DNA for the CDR3: TGTGCCAGCAGCTCAATCTGGAGCGGCCCCACAGATACGCAGTATTTT. Amino acids: CASSSIWSGPTDTQYF.